This T cell receptor beta chain was found in a study of control samples from healthy donors and cancer patients. Here immunoSEQ multiplex PCR was the method, and the copy in TCRdb shows in-frame clones only, minus some. The sample contains approximately 150,000 clones, around 90% of which appear only once. The CDR3 loop spans 16 amino acids. V lost 5 bases and J 0 bases, leaving 14 bases between the germline ends. The germline V gene encodes CDR1 SEHNR and CDR2 FQNEAQ (reference sequence). This TCR derives from a man between 25 and 39 years old in good health. The chain couples TRBV7-9 to TRBJ1-3, with TRBD1 as a possible D gene (6 bases). Sequenced input: blood. For the CDR3, the DNA is TGTGCCAGCAGCCCGCAGGGGTTAGGCTCTGGAAACACCATATATTTT. Amino acid sequence: CASSPQGLGSGNTIYF. The whole variable domain, remainder taken from reference TRBV7-9 and TRBJ1-3, is DTGVSQNPRHKITKRGQNVTFRCDPISEHNRLYWYRQTLGQGPEFLTYFQNEAQLEKSRLLSDRFSAERPKGSFSTLEIQRTEQGDSAMYLCASSPQGLGSGNTIYFGEGSWLTVV.